This T cell receptor (beta chain) comes out of a study of blood T cell repertoires in COVID-19. Study in general: Specimens from acute and convalescent COVID-19 originated in the United States, Italy and Spain. Sample material is recorded as cDNA or gDNA derived from T cells, B-cell-depleted T cells, or PBMCs.

TCRdb's copy holds only in-frame clones and misses some; the assay was immunoSEQ multiplex PCR. The repertoire holds 250,000 to 300,000 clones, with roughly 87% as singletons. V shed 4 bases, J shed 9 bases, and the junction held 4 bases outside the gene matches. CDR1 and CDR2 from the germline V gene are SNHLY and FYNNEI. The CDR3 length is 12 residues. This receptor was obtained from a woman aged 50 to 65 who had recovered from COVID-19. The sequencing input was peripheral blood. This rearrangement joins TRBV2 to TRBJ1-1; 8 positions agree with TRBD1. The DNA of the CDR3 is TGTGCCAGCAGTGGCGGACAGGGAAAAGCTTTCTTT. Its translation is CASSGGQGKAFF.